This T cell receptor beta chain was captured by sequencing in a study of cytomegalovirus exposure and HLA in healthy donors. For this clone: What it binds is unknown.

Study-wide findings and caveats: In vitro data verified three CMV-associated chains as specific for CMV antigens. Serostatus for CMV was the only available immune exposure information.

It was with 60 Vbeta and 13 Jbeta primers that the PCR ran. Some clones are missing from TCRdb's copy, which holds only in-frame ones; the method was immunoSEQ multiplex PCR. The sample lists 100,000 or so clones; about three quarters were seen once. Looked up from germline, CDR1 is LNHDA and CDR2 is SQIVND (reference sequence). This CDR3 comprises 13 residues. The ends lost 6 bases at V and 5 bases at J; junction bases unmatched: 6. The sequenced sample was PBMCs. The receptor comes from a woman aged 35 to 49 in good health and CMV-seropositive. The chain carries TRBV19 and TRBJ1-1, with 7 positions matching TRBD1. CDR3 in amino acids: CASSHETGTEAFF. The CDR3 DNA is TGTGCCAGTAGCCATGAGACAGGGACTGAAGCTTTCTTT.